The next 24 T cell receptor beta chains were all read from a single sample in a study of CD8+CD57+ T cells in acquired aplastic anemia. Profiling of TCR beta VDJ combinations and CDR3 sequences used genomic DNA as template. MiXCR, applied by TCRdb to the reads, yields one record per CDR3 protein. The table lists under 150,000 distinct CDR3 sequences, roughly 40% of them singletons. Flow cytometry had shown expanded CD8+CD57+ cells in the patients chosen for sequencing. Sample: sorted CD4+, CD8+, or CD8+CD57+ T cells (not recorded which) from PBMCs. These receptors were obtained from a human donor with aplastic anemia.

CDR3 sequence (DNA): TGTGCCATCACCCAGACAGGTGACGGGAGCTACACCTTC. This translates into CAITQTGDGSYTF. The chain links TRBV6-1 to TRBJ1-2, with D perhaps matching TRBD1 (6 bases). The CDR3 contains 13 residues. Trimming removed 10 bases at V and 9 bases at J, with 21 bases between. Germline lookup yields CDR1 MNHNS and CDR2 SASEGT.

As to this clonotype: Being one base from a much bigger clone, this may be a read error. J is TRBJ2-7 and V is TRBV10-3; D gene ambiguous. Trimming shortened V by 5 bases and J by 3 bases, and 11 bases separated the two germline ends. CDR3 length equals 13 residues. The germline V gene encodes CDR1 ENHRY and CDR2 SYGVKD. The CDR3: CAISSPRFYEQYF. The CDR3, as DNA: TGTGCCATCAGTTCCCCTCGGTTCTACGAGCAGTACTTC.

This clonotype has ten or more counts. V is TRBV24-1 and J is TRBJ2-3; no clear D. The germline V gene encodes CDR1 KGHDR and CDR2 SFDVKD. V was shortened by 5 bases and J by 0 bases, with 11 bases between the two germline ends. The CDR3 is 15 residues long. The CDR3 reads CATSAAGPSTDTQYF. CDR3 in DNA: TGTGCCACCAGTGCTGCAGGCCCTAGCACAGATACGCAGTATTTT.

This clonotype occurred many times. The chain combines TRBV6-1 with TRBJ1-2, with TRBD1 matching 7 bases. This CDR3 comprises 13 residues. CDR1 MNHNS and CDR2 SASEGT come from the germline V gene. V lost 5 bases and J lost 2; bases outside the gene matches: 2. The CDR3 reads CASSRTGNYGYTF. The CDR3 coding sequence is TGTGCCAGCAGTAGGACAGGCAACTATGGCTACACCTTC.

This clonotype was seen ten or more times. For the CDR3, the DNA is TGCGCCAGCAGCCAAGAAAGGTCGGGAAACACCATATATTTT. This gives the protein CASSQERSGNTIYF. The V gene is TRBV4-1, the J gene TRBJ1-3, with D uncertain. The V and J ends lost 0 bases and 4 bases respectively, with 7 bases between them. CDR1 and CDR2 (germline): MGHRA, YSYEKL. There are 14 residues in the CDR3.

The chain uses TRBV5-1 and TRBJ1-1; no reliable D call. Germline V gene sequence: CDR1 SGHRS, CDR2 YFSETQ. There are 13 residues in the CDR3. Trimming stripped 2 bases from V and 7 bases from J, with 12 bases between. CDR3 nucleotide sequence: TGCGCCAGCAGCTTAAACCTGGGCATTGAAGCTTTCTTT. Amino acids: CASSLNLGIEAFF.

This clonotype was seen at least ten times. This chain joins TRBV6-1 and TRBJ2-7; D gene uncertain. The ends were cut back, 1 base at V and 3 bases at J, with 7 bases in the middle. In germline, CDR1 is MNHNS, CDR2 SASEGT. The CDR3 loop spans 13 amino acids. As DNA, the CDR3 is TGTGCCAGCAGTGAAGGGGCAGACTACGAGCAGTACGTC. Translation: CASSEGADYEQYV.

This clonotype was seen many times. This sequence joins TRBV20-1 and TRBJ1-1; D not resolved. Trimming removed 2 bases at V and 0 bases at J, with 7 bases between. CDR3 length: 13 residues. Germline assignment: CDR1 DFQATT and CDR2 SNEGSKA (reference sequence). For the CDR3, the DNA is TGCAGTGCTAGAAAGAGCTTGAACACTGAAGCTTTCTTT. Its protein product is CSARKSLNTEAFF.

The J gene is TRBJ2-3, the V gene TRBV3-1; D is undetermined. CDR1 LGHDT and CDR2 YNNKEL come from the germline V gene (reference sequence). The CDR3 runs 13 residues. Trimming pared 4 bases from V and 3 bases from J, leaving 8 bases between. CDR3 protein: CASSPQFTDTQYF. For the CDR3, the DNA is TGTGCCAGCAGCCCTCAATTTACAGATACGCAGTATTTT.

This clonotype was seen many times. The CDR3 sequence: CASTRQGANLNTEAFF. DNA for the CDR3: TGTGCCAGTACTAGACAGGGGGCTAACCTGAACACTGAAGCTTTCTTT. This sequence joins TRBV19 and TRBJ1-1; 10 nucleotides agree with TRBD1. The CDR3 has 16 amino acids. Losses at the gene ends were 7 bases for V and 0 bases for J; bases not matched to a gene: 8. Germline loops: CDR1 LNHDA, CDR2 SQIVND (reference sequence).

This clonotype was seen many times. The rearrangement joins TRBV7-6 to TRBJ1-3; the D is unclear. The germline gives CDR1 SGHVS, CDR2 FNYEAQ. The germline V and J ends were trimmed by 5 bases and 0 bases, with 8 bases remaining between them. The CDR3 is 14 amino acids. CDR3 loop: CASSRTNSGNTIYF. The CDR3 coding sequence is TGTGCCAGCAGCCGGACTAACTCTGGAAACACCATATATTTT.

The rearrangement joins TRBV10-3 to TRBJ2-7; TRBD1 is a possible D gene (5 bases). Germline CDR1 is ENHRY and CDR2 is SYGVKD. The V gene lost 2 bases and the J gene lost 2 bases, with 13 bases spanning the gap. CDR3 size: 15 residues. Here the CDR3 reads CAISEKAGLTYEQYF. The CDR3 DNA sequence: TGTGCCATCAGTGAGAAGGCAGGGTTAACCTACGAGCAGTACTTC.

This clonotype was picked up a small number of times. CDR3 DNA: TGTGCCAGCAGCCCCTCCGGGGGGGGACACACGAGAGAGACCCAGTACTTC. Translation: CASSPSGGGHTRETQYF. The chain combines TRBV4-2 with TRBJ2-5; 8 bases are a match to TRBD2. V was pared by 4 bases and J by 4 bases, with 14 bases of the junction left unmatched. Germline V gene lookup returns CDR1 LGHNA and CDR2 YNFKEQ. The CDR3 length is 17 residues.

The CDR3 nucleotides are TGTGCCAGCAGTGATCCGGGAAAGGCAGATACGCAGTATTTT. This encodes CASSDPGKADTQYF. The gene calls are TRBV12-3 or TRBV12-4 and TRBJ2-3; the D gene is possibly TRBD2 (5 bases). The CDR3 consists of 14 residues. Between the trimmed V and J ends, which lost 5 bases and 4 bases, there was a span of 13 bases.

The genes are TRBV15 and TRBJ2-7; 10 nucleotides agree with TRBD1. Germline assignment: CDR1 LNHNV and CDR2 YYDKDF (reference sequence). CDR3 length equals 12 residues. J lost 3 bases, V lost 9 bases, and 2 bases had no gene match. CDR3 amino acids: CATGDRGYEQYF. In DNA form, the CDR3 reads TGTGCCACTGGGGACAGGGGCTACGAGCAGTACTTC.

The chain links TRBV11-1 to TRBJ2-1; D is possibly TRBD1 (6 bases). Between the trimmed V and J ends, which lost 7 bases and 4 bases, there was a span of 17 bases. CDR1 and CDR2 from the germline V gene are SGHAT and FQDESV (reference sequence). The CDR3 is made up of 15 amino acids. As DNA, the CDR3 is TGTGCCAGCATGGAAACCGGGACAAGTTACAATGAGCAGTTCTTC. Translating it yields CASMETGTSYNEQFF.

The table lists this clonotype with many counts. CDR3 residues: CASSAGGTDTQYF. CDR3 bases: TGTGCCAGCAGCGCCGGAGGCACAGATACGCAGTATTTT. The genes are TRBV9 and TRBJ2-3; no firm D call. Germline-derived CDR1 and CDR2 are SGDLS and YYNGEE. The length of the CDR3 is 13 residues. Trimming left V 3 bases short and J 1 base short, with 6 bases between.

The chain employs TRBV2 and TRBJ2-7; D gene ambiguous. CDR3 length: 14 residues. Germline V gene data show CDR1 as SNHLY and CDR2 as FYNNEI. Trimming shortened V by 5 bases and J by 0 bases, and 11 bases separated the two germline ends. CDR3 sequence (DNA): TGTGCCAGCAGTTATTTGTCTCGCTCCTACGAGCAGTACTTC. Translating it yields CASSYLSRSYEQYF.

The gene calls are TRBV19 and TRBJ2-3, with TRBD2 matching over 10 bases. The CDR3 has 17 amino acids. The J segment lost 0 bases and the V segment lost 5 bases, leaving 8 bases of the junction unmatched. Germline-derived CDR1 and CDR2 are LNHDA and SQIVND (reference sequence). The CDR3 region has the DNA TGTGCCAGTAGTGTCCGACCTAGCGGGGGTAGCACAGATACGCAGTATTTT. It specifies CASSVRPSGGSTDTQYF.

The V and J genes are TRBV19 and TRBJ2-7; no definite D call. Germline CDR1 is LNHDA and CDR2 is SQIVND (reference sequence). V was trimmed by 0 bases and J by 2 bases, leaving 8 bases between them. CDR3 length: 14 residues. DNA of the CDR3: TGTGCCAGTAGTATAGATCTCGCCACCTACGAGCAGTACTTC. As protein: CASSIDLATYEQYF. The entire variable domain, with the rest obtained from reference TRBV19 and TRBJ2-7, is as follows: DGGITQSPKYLFRKEGQNVTLSCEQNLNHDAMYWYRQDPGQGLRLIYYSQIVNDFQKGDIAEGYSVSREKKESFPLTVTSAQKNPTAFYLCASSIDLATYEQYFGPGTRLTVT.

The table lists this clonotype with a few counts. This sequence joins TRBV28 and TRBJ1-6, with a tentative D call TRBD1 (5 bases). Trimming shortened V by 1 base and J by 11 bases, and 15 bases separated the two germline ends. CDR1 is MDHEN, CDR2 SYDVKM, per germline. The CDR3 is made up of 15 amino acids. CDR3 region: CASSLSPGGITPLHF. The CDR3, as DNA: TGTGCCAGCAGTTTATCCCCGGGGGGGATTACACCCCTCCACTTT.

The chain links TRBV11-2 to TRBJ2-3; 9 bases map to TRBD1. V lost 3 bases, J lost 8 bases, and 15 bases stayed unmatched. The CDR3 is made up of 17 amino acids. CDR1 SGHAT and CDR2 FQNNGV come from the germline V gene. CDR3 sequence: CASSFFRGQGTPGTQYF. CDR3 bases: TGTGCCAGCAGCTTTTTTAGAGGACAGGGGACCCCAGGTACGCAGTATTTT.

Comment on this clonotype: Sequence at one end of the junction differs from germline and may be a read error. V gene TRBV15 combines with J gene TRBJ2-2; D possibly corresponds to TRBD1 (5 bases). Germline lookup yields CDR1 LNHNV and CDR2 YYDKDF (reference sequence). The CDR3 sequence is 14 residues long. In nucleotides, the CDR3 is TGTGCCACCAGCAGAGATGAGAGAACTGGGGCGCTGTTTTTT. It translates to CATSRDERTGALFF.

J is TRBJ2-5 and V is TRBV15; D call uncertain. V lost 0 bases and J 2 bases, leaving 7 bases between the germline ends. Germline lookup yields CDR1 LNHNV and CDR2 YYDKDF (reference sequence). The CDR3 is 14 residues long. Written as DNA, the CDR3 is TGTGCCACCAGCAGAGATAAACAGCAAGAGACCCAGTACTTC. This translates into CATSRDKQQETQYF. Full variable domain (outside the CDR3, taken from reference TRBV15 and TRBJ2-5): DAMVIQNPRYQVTQFGKPVTLSCSQTLNHNVMYWYQQKSSQAPKLLFHYYDKDFNNEADTPDNFQSRRPNTSFCFLDIRSPGLGDTAMYLCATSRDKQQETQYFGPGTRLLVL.